This TCR beta chain was obtained from a study of blood T cells in healthy people across ages. Whole-study findings and limits: Compared with aged donors, long-lived donors showed fewer expanded clones, suggesting selection.

Germline V CDR1 and CDR2: MNHEY, SVGAGI. This CDR3 contains 12 residues. V lost 6 bases and J lost 10, with 13 bases in between. A second PCR, run for roughly 7 to 11 cycles, used a sample-barcoded 5' primer plus a J-beta primer mix. A template-switch adaptor with 12 random nucleotides tagged each cDNA molecule. TCRdb ran MiXCR on the 5' RACE reads and lists one entry per CDR3 protein. Of hundreds of thousands of distinct CDR3 sequences in the sample, around 32% are singletons; the top ten hold 15% to 19%. Note on this clonotype: Its target is not known.

The TCR originated in a woman aged 80 or over in good health. This sequence joins TRBV6-5 and TRBJ2-1; D not certain. Specimen: blood. CDR3 DNA: TGTGCCAGCAGACGCACACCTAGGGAGCAGTTCTTC. It specifies CASRRTPREQFF.